The 20 T cell receptor beta chains given below trace back to one sample, sequenced in a study of tumor-infiltrating lymphocytes in primary liver carcinoma. The researchers produced TCR beta cDNA from around 0.5 ug total RNA with a constant-region primer. Researchers made the TCR beta libraries by running three nested multiplex PCR rounds with slightly modified ARM-PCR. In the first two PCR rounds, TRBV1-TRBV30 forward primers were paired with a C-beta reverse primer, and each round lasted about 9 cycles. MiXCR, run by TCRdb on the multiplex PCR reads, gives a single entry per CDR3 protein. This table holds 310,000 or so distinct CDR3 sequences, less than 75% found once. For blood RNA, unsorted whole blood served as the source, and germline DNA was extracted too. Sequencing input: peripheral blood. The receptor set was obtained from a man aged 40-49 years with primary liver carcinoma and hepatitis B virus infection.

In the case of this clonotype: The junction departs from the called germline gene at one end, perhaps through a read error. V and J are TRBV6-5 and TRBJ1-2; D might be TRBD1 (5 bases). CDR1 is MNHEY and CDR2 is SVGAGI in the germline V gene. The CDR3 covers 15 residues. The CDR3 sequence: CTSSYTKRGNYGYTF. The CDR3 nucleotides are TGTACCAGCAGTTACACTAAACGGGGCAACTATGGCTACACCTTC.

To note about this clonotype: The conserved closing phenylalanine or tryptophan is absent in this CDR3, likely reflecting a read error. The chain has TRBV11-3 and TRBJ2-1; 7 nucleotides agree with TRBD2. There are 16 residues in the CDR3. Germline lookup yields CDR1 SGHNT and CDR2 YENEEA. V trimming: 7 bases; J trimming: 3 bases; junction bases outside the gene matches: 12. The CDR3 nucleotides are TGTGCCAGCAACCGGTCTAGCGGAGCAGACTACAATGAGCAGTTCATG. It is translated as CASNRSSGADYNEQFM.

This clonotype was observed a few times. The chain is built from TRBV6-1 and TRBJ2-7; perhaps TRBD2 as D (6 bases). The CDR3 consists of 11 residues. V lost 7 bases and J 4 bases, leaving 8 bases between the germline ends. From germline, CDR1 is MNHNS and CDR2 SASEGT. The CDR3 reads CASTREYEQYF. Written as DNA, the CDR3 is TGTGCCAGCACCCGGGAGTACGAGCAGTACTTC.

Turning to this clonotype: Germline is not matched at one junction end, which may reflect a read error. V usage is TRBV6-6 and J usage is TRBJ1-2; D is possibly TRBD1 (6 bases). Germline-derived CDR1 and CDR2 are MNHNY and SVGAGI (reference sequence). This CDR3 region has 15 residues. CDR3 nucleotide sequence: TGTGTCAGCAGGCGGGTTACAGGGAGTAACTATGGCTACACCTTC. It translates to CVSRRVTGSNYGYTF.

Worth noting for this clonotype: A single base separates this from a much larger clone, so it may be a read error. This rearrangement joins TRBV30 to TRBJ2-3; no definite D call. The germline V gene has CDR1 GTSNPN and CDR2 SVGIG (reference sequence). The CDR3 totals 13 residues. Trimming removed 0 bases at V and 11 bases at J, with 15 bases between. CDR3 in DNA: TGTGCCTGGAGTGTGCCTCACCCGGTTCTGCAGTATTTT. Its protein is CAWSVPHPVLQYF.

As for this clonotype: Since no conserved phenylalanine or tryptophan closes the CDR3, a read error is the likely cause. The chain has TRBV6-1 and TRBJ2-1; tentative D call: TRBD1 (5 bases). The CDR3 sequence is 14 residues long. The V end lost 0 bases, the J end lost 13 bases, and 16 bases lay between the germline ends. In germline, CDR1 is MNHNS, CDR2 SASEGT. The CDR3 bases are TGTGCCAGCAGTGAAGCCCGAGTACAGGACCGACAGTTCTTA. It yields the protein CASSEARVQDRQFL.

This sequence joins TRBV5-4 and TRBJ2-2; D is ambiguous. CDR1 and CDR2 (germline): SGHNT, YYREEE (reference sequence). The V end was cut by 3 bases, the J end by 8 bases, with 11 bases between. CDR3 length: 13 residues. As DNA, the CDR3 is TGTGCCAGCAGCTCCTGGGCACGGGGGGAGCTGTTTTTT. It codes for CASSSWARGELFF.

Comment on this clonotype: Germline and junction disagree at one end, which may indicate a read error. The rearrangement uses TRBV29-1 and TRBJ2-7; 7 bases fit TRBD1. The germline V gene has CDR1 SQVTM and CDR2 ANQGSEA. The CDR3 consists of 12 residues. The CDR3 DNA is TGCAGCGTGTGGGACAGCCCCTACGAGCTGTATTTC. Amino acid sequence: CSVWDSPYELYF.

For this clonotype: The CDR3 end shows no conserved phenylalanine or tryptophan, and so a read error is likely. The chain carries TRBV11-2 and TRBJ2-7; 13 bases align to TRBD2. Germline CDR1 and CDR2: SGHAT and FQNNGV. CDR3 length: 18 amino acids. J was trimmed by 3 bases and V by 4 bases; bases with no gene match: 12. The CDR3 DNA reads as TGTGCCAGCAGCTGGCGGGACAGCCGGACTAGCGGGAGCTACGAGCAGTACATC. As protein: CASSWRDSRTSGSYEQYI.

This clonotype was seen more than once but under ten times. The chain couples TRBV28 to TRBJ1-6; D uncertain. The CDR3 contains 14 residues. CDR1 and CDR2 (germline): MDHEN, SYDVKM. V lost 10 bases and J 9 bases, leaving 19 bases between the germline ends. The CDR3 nucleotides are TGTGCCACAACTCAGGTACCGGGAAGTTCACCCCTCCACTTT. Its protein product is CATTQVPGSSPLHF.

In nucleotides, the CDR3 is TGTGCCAGTATCCCCGGGTGGACGGTCGCGAACACTGAAGCTTTCTTT. It codes for CASIPGWTVANTEAFF. V and J are TRBV19 and TRBJ1-1; D gene unclear. The germline V gene has CDR1 LNHDA and CDR2 SQIVND (reference sequence). The length of the CDR3 is 16 residues. The ends were cut back, 7 bases at V and 1 base at J, with 19 bases in the middle. The full variable domain, rest sourced from reference TRBV19 and TRBJ1-1, is DGGITQSPKYLFRKEGQNVTLSCEQNLNHDAMYWYRQDPGQGLRLIYYSQIVNDFQKGDIAEGYSVSREKKESFPLTVTSAQKNPTAFYLCASIPGWTVANTEAFFGQGTRLTVV.

Concerning this clonotype itself: Sequence at one end of the junction differs from germline and may be a read error. J is TRBJ2-3 and V is TRBV11-2, with D maybe TRBD2 (5 bases). The germline V gene encodes CDR1 SGHAT and CDR2 FQNNGV. This CDR3 spans 15 amino acids. The CDR3 DNA follows: TGTGCCAGCGGCACAAGCGGACTCGGCACAGATACGCAGTATTTC. Protein product: CASGTSGLGTDTQYF.

The chain recombines TRBV7-9 with TRBJ2-7; the D gene is possibly TRBD2 (6 bases). Germline values: CDR1 SEHNR, CDR2 FQNEAQ (reference sequence). V dropped 0 bases and J dropped 7 bases, with 13 bases sitting between them. The CDR3 runs to 14 residues. The CDR3 loop is CASSLAAGSREQYF. CDR3 coding DNA: TGTGCCAGCAGCTTAGCTGCGGGATCGCGGGAGCAGTACTTC.

V is TRBV6-6 and J is TRBJ2-5; 8 nucleotides agree with TRBD1. Germline V lookup: CDR1 MNHNY, CDR2 SVGAGI (reference sequence). CDR3 length equals 13 residues. V lost 6 bases and J lost 3; bases outside the gene matches: 3. The CDR3 DNA sequence: TGTGCCAGCAGGAAACAGGGGGAAGAGACCCAGTACTTC. This translates into CASRKQGEETQYF.

Comments on this clonotype: With a much larger clone just one base away, this may be a read error. A read error is likely, as this CDR3 ends without the conserved phenylalanine or tryptophan. V usage is TRBV6-6 and J usage is TRBJ2-2, with D possibly being TRBD1 or TRBD2 (5 bases each). V lost 3 bases and J lost 4, with 12 bases in between. Germline lookup yields CDR1 MNHNY and CDR2 SVGAGI (reference sequence). CDR3 size: 15 residues. This CDR3 reads CASSYGAGTTGELFL. In nucleotides, the CDR3 is TGTGCCAGCAGTTATGGGGCAGGGACCACCGGGGAGCTGTTTCTT.

As to this clonotype: Given a much more abundant clone one base away, this may be a read error. The chain employs TRBV12-3 or TRBV12-4 and TRBJ2-7; D perhaps matches TRBD2 (6 bases). The CDR3 runs 13 residues. Deletions cut 5 bases from V and 9 bases from J, with 17 bases between. CDR3 DNA sequence: TGTGCCAGCAGTGTTACTAGCTTCAACGGGCAGTACTTC. The encoded protein is CASSVTSFNGQYF.

On this clonotype: In this CDR3 the conserved last residue, phenylalanine or tryptophan, is missing, so a read error is likely. No DNA is shown, since the ends of the CDR3 on it are uncertain; the CDR3 is the one TCRdb lists. The rearrangement uses TRBV11-1 and TRBJ2-1; the tabulated D call, TRBD1, remains unverified against the DNA. The CDR3 comprises 10 residues, both ends counted. The germline CDR1 and CDR2 sequences are SGHAT and FQDESV (reference sequence). The CDR3 sequence is CANRLVDSCC.

V gene TRBV4-1 combines with J gene TRBJ2-7, with 10 nucleotides matching TRBD2. The CDR3 is 15 amino acids. Trimming cost V 4 bases and J 0 bases; bases outside gene matches: 3. Germline lookup yields CDR1 MGHRA and CDR2 YSYEKL. In DNA, the CDR3 is TGCGCCAGCAGCCTCCTAGCGGGGGACTCCTACGAGCAGTACTTC. This translates into CASSLLAGDSYEQYF.

With regard to this clonotype: A much more abundant neighbour one base away suggests this may be a read error. The rearrangement uses TRBV6-1 and TRBJ2-3, with D perhaps matching TRBD1 (5 bases). The CDR3 runs 14 residues. V lost 0 bases and J lost 3, with 7 bases in between. CDR1 MNHNS and CDR2 SASEGT come from the germline V gene. The DNA of the CDR3 is TGTGCCAGCAGTGAAGCAGCAGGGACAGATACGCAGTATTTT. The encoded protein is CASSEAAGTDTQYF.

This clonotype was recorded many times. The rearrangement links TRBV14 to TRBJ2-7; 9 positions agree with TRBD2. The CDR3 length is 14 residues. After removal of 4 bases from V and 2 bases from J, the junction contained 3 bases not matched to a gene. Germline V gene data show CDR1 as SGHDN and CDR2 as FVKESK. CDR3 loop: CASSPSGIAYEQYF. In DNA form, the CDR3 reads TGTGCCAGCAGCCCTAGCGGGATAGCCTACGAGCAGTACTTC.